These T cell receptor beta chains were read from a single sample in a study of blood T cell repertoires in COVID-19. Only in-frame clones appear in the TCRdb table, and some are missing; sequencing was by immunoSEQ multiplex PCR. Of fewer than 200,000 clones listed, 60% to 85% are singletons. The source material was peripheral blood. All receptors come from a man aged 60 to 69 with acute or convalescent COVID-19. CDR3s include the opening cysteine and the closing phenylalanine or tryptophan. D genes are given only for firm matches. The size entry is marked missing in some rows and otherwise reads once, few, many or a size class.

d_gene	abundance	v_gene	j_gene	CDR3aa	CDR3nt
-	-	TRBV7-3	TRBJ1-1	CASSLGPPGVTFF	TGTGCCAGCAGCTTAGGTCCTCCAGGTGTGACTTTCTTT
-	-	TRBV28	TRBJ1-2	CASSRPLANYGYTF	TGTGCCAGCAGCCGTCCACTCGCTAACTATGGCTACACCTTC
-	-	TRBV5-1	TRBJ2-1	CASSLRYNEQFF	TGCGCCAGCAGCTTACGGTACAATGAGCAGTTCTTC
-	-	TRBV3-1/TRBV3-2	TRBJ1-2	CASSQAGAHGYTF	TGTGCCAGCAGCCAAGCAGGGGCCCATGGCTACACCTTC
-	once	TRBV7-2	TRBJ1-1	CASSPRPGVSTEAFF	TGTGCCAGCAGCCCTCGACCAGGGGTTTCCACTGAAGCTTTCTTT
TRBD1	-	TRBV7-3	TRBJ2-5	CASSLTGGRGETQYF	TGTGCCAGCAGCTTGACAGGGGGAAGGGGAGAGACCCAGTACTTC
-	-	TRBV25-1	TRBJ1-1	CASSAGGWDTEAFF	TGTGCCAGCAGTGCGGGGGGCTGGGACACTGAAGCTTTCTTT
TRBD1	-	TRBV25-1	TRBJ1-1	CASSVAGTGSFMNTEAFF	TGTGCCAGCAGTGTGGCGGGGACAGGGTCGTTTATGAACACTGAAGCTTTCTTT
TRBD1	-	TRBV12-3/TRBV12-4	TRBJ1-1	CASSLQQGADAFF	TGTGCCAGCAGTCTGCAACAGGGGGCTGACGCTTTCTTT
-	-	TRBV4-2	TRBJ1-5	CASSQVGGGIGQPQHF	TGTGCCAGCAGCCAAGTAGGGGGGGGCATTGGGCAGCCCCAGCATTTT
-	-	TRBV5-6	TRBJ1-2	CASSPLAGGANYGYTF	TGTGCCAGCAGCCCGCTGGCGGGGGGCGCTAACTATGGCTACACCTTC